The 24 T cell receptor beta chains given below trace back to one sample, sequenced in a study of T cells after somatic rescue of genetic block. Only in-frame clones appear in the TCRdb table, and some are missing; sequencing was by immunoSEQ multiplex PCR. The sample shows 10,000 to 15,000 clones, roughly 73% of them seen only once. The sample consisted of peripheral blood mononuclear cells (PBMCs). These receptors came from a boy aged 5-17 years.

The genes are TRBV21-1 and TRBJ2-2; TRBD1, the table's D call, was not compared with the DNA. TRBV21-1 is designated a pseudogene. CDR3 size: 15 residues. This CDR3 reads CASSKKHRGSGELFF. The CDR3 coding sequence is TGTGCCAGCAGCAAAAAGCACAGGGGGAGCGGGGAGCTGTTTTTT.

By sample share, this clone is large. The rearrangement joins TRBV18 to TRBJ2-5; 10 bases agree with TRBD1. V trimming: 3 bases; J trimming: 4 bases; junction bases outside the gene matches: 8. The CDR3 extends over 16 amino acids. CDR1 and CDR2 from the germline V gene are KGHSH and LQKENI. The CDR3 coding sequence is TGTGCCAGCTCACCGAGCAACGACAGGGGGCGAGAGACCCAGTACTTC. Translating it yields CASSPSNDRGRETQYF.

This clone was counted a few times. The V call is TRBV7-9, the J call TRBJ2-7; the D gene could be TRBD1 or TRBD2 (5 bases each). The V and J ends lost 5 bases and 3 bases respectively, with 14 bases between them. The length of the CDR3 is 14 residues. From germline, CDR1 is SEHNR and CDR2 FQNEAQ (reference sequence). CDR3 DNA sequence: TGTGCCAGCAGCGCCGGGGCGACCTTCTACGAGCAGTACTTC. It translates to CASSAGATFYEQYF.

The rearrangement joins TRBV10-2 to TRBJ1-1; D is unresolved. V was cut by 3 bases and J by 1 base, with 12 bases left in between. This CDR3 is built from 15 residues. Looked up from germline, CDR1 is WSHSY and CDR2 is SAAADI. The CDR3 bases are TGCGCCAGCAGTGATAAAGGGAGGGCGAACACTGAAGCTTTCTTT. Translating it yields CASSDKGRANTEAFF.

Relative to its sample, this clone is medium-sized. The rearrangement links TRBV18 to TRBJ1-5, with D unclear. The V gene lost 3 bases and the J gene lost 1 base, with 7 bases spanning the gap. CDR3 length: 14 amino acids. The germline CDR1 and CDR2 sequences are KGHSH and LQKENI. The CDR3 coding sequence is TGTGCCAGCTCACCGAGGGTGAGCAATCAGCCCCAGCATTTT. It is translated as CASSPRVSNQPQHF.

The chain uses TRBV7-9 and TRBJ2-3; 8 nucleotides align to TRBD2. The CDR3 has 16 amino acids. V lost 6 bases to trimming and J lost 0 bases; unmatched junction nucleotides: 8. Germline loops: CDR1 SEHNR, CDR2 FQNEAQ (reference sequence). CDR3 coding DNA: TGTGCCAGCAGTACGCGGGCTAGCGGGAGCACAGATACGCAGTATTTT. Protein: CASSTRASGSTDTQYF.

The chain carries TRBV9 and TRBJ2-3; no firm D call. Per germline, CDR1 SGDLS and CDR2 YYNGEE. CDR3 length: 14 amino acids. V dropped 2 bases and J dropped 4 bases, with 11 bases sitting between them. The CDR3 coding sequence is TGTGCCAGCAGCGTGGAGCCGGGTGCAGATACGCAGTATTTT. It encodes CASSVEPGADTQYF.

CDR3 region: CASSTPEGAIYF. The DNA of the CDR3 is TGTGCCAGCAGTACCCCGGAGGGGGCCATATATTTT. This sequence joins TRBV6-6 and TRBJ1-3; maybe TRBD1 (6 bases). From germline, CDR1 is MNHNY and CDR2 SVGAGI (reference sequence). The CDR3 consists of 12 residues. With 5 bases removed from V and 11 bases from J, the gap between germline ends came to 13 bases.

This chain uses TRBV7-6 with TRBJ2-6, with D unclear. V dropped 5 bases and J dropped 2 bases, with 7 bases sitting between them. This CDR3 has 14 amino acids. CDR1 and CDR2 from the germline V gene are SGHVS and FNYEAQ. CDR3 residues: CASSEIPGANVLTF. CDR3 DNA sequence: TGTGCCAGCAGCGAGATCCCTGGGGCCAACGTCCTGACTTTC.

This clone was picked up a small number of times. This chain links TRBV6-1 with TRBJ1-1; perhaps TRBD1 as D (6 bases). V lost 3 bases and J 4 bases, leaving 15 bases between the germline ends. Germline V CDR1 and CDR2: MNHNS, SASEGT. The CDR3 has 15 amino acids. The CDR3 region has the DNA TGTGCCAGCAGTGACCCCGGATACAGGGCCACTGAAGCTTTCTTT. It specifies CASSDPGYRATEAFF.

CDR3 amino acids: CASRRTGGPGELFF. Here the CDR3 DNA reads TGTGCCAGCCGTCGGACAGGGGGCCCCGGGGAGCTGTTTTTT. This chain connects TRBV27 to TRBJ2-2, with TRBD1 matching over 11 bases. There are 14 residues in the CDR3. Germline V gene sequence: CDR1 MNHEY, CDR2 SMNVEV (reference sequence). After removal of 8 bases from V and 6 bases from J, the junction contained 5 bases not matched to a gene.

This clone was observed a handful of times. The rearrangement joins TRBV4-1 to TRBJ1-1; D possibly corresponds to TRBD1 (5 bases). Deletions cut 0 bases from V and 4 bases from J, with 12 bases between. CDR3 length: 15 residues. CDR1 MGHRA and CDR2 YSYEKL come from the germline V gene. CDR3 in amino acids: CASSQDWGGGTEAFF. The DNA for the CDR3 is TGCGCCAGCAGCCAAGATTGGGGCGGCGGCACTGAAGCTTTCTTT.

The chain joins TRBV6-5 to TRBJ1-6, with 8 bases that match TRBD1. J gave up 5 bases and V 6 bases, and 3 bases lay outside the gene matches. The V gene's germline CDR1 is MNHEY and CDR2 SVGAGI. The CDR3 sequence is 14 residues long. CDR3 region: CASRGQGDNSPLHF. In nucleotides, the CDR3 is TGTGCCAGCAGAGGACAGGGAGATAATTCACCCCTCCACTTT.

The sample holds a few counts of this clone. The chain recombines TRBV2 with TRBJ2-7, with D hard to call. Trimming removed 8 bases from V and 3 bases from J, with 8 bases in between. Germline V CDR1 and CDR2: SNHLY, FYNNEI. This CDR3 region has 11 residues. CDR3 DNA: TGTGCCAGCTCTTCCCTCTACGAGCAGTACTTC. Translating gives CASSSLYEQYF. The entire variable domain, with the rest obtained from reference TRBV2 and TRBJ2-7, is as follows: EPEVTQTPSHQVTQMGQEVILRCVPISNHLYFYWYRQILGQKVEFLVSFYNNEISEKSEIFDDQFSVERPDGSNFTLKIRSTKLEDSAMYFCASSSLYEQYFGPGTRLTVT.

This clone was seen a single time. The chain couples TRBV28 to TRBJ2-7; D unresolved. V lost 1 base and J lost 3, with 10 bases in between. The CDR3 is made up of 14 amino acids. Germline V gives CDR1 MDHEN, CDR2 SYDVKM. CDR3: CASSLFYSLYEQYF. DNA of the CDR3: TGTGCCAGCAGTTTATTCTACAGTCTCTACGAGCAGTACTTC.

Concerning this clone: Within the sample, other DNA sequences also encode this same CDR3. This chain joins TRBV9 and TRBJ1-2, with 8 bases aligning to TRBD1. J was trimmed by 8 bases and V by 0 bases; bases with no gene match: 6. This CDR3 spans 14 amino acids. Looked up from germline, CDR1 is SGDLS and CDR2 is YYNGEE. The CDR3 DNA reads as TGTGCCAGCAGCGTAGCGGACAGGGTAGACGGCTACACCTTC. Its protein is CASSVADRVDGYTF.

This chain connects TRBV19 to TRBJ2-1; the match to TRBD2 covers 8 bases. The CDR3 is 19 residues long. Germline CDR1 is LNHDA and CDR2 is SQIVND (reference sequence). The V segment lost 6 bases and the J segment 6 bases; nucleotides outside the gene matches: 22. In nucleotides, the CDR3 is TGTGCCAGTAGATCGTCCAGCGGGGGTAAAAAGGAGGAAGGCAATGAGCAGTTCTTC. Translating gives CASRSSSGGKKEEGNEQFF. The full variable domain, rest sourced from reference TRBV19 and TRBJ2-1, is DGGITQSPKYLFRKEGQNVTLSCEQNLNHDAMYWYRQDPGQGLRLIYYSQIVNDFQKGDIAEGYSVSREKKESFPLTVTSAQKNPTAFYLCASRSSSGGKKEEGNEQFFGPGTRLTVL.

The CDR3 loop reads CASSYPPTGDNEQFF. CDR3 nucleotides: TGTGCCAGCAGCTACCCTCCAACAGGGGACAATGAGCAGTTCTTC. The chain carries TRBV7-6 and TRBJ2-1, with TRBD1 identical over 7 bases. Germline V gene data show CDR1 as SGHVS and CDR2 as FNYEAQ. J lost 5 bases, V lost 4 bases, and 8 bases had no gene match. The CDR3 contains 15 residues. The full variable domain, in which reference TRBV7-6 and TRBJ2-1 provide the parts outside the CDR3, is GAGVSQSPRYKVTKRGQDVALRCDPISGHVSLYWYRQALGQGPEFLTYFNYEAQQDKSGLPNDRFSAERPEGSISTLTIQRTEQRDSAMYRCASSYPPTGDNEQFFGPGTRLTVL.

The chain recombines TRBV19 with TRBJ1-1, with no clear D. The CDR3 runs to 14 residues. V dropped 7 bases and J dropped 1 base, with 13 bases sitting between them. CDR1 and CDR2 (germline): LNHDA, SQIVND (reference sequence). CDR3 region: CASIAPAENTEAFF. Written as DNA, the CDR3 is TGTGCCAGTATAGCTCCCGCAGAGAACACTGAAGCTTTCTTT.

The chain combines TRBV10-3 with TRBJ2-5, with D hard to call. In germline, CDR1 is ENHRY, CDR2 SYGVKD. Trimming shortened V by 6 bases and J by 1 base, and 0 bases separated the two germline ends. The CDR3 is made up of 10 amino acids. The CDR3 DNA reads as TGTGCCATCAGCCAAGAGACCCAGTACTTC. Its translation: CAISQETQYF.

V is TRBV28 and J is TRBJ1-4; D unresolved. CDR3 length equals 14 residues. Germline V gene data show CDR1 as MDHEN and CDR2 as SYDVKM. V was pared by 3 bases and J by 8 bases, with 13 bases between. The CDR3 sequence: CASSFRVRREKLFF. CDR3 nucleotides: TGTGCCAGCAGTTTTAGGGTTAGGCGCGAAAAACTGTTTTTT.

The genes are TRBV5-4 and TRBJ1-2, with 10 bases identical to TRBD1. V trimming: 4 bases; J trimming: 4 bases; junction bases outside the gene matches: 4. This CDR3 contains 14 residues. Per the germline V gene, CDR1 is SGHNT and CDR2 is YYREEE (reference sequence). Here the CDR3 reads CASSMDRGVYGYTF. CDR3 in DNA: TGTGCCAGCAGCATGGACAGGGGGGTCTATGGCTACACCTTC.

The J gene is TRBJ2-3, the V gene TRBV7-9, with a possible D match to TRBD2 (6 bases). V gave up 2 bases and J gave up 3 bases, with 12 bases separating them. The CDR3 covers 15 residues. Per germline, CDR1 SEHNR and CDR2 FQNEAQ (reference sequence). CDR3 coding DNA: TGTGCCAGCAGCTTAACTCTGGCGGGGACAGATACGCAGTATTTT. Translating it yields CASSLTLAGTDTQYF.

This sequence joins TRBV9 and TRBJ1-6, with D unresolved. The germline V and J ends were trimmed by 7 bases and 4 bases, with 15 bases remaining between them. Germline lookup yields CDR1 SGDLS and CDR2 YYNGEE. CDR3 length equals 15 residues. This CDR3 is CASQLDPLYNSPLHF. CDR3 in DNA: TGTGCCAGCCAACTCGATCCTCTTTATAATTCACCCCTCCACTTT.